Listed below are T cell receptor beta chains from one sample, sequenced in a study of cytomegalovirus exposure and HLA in healthy donors. The repertoire was sequenced with immunoSEQ multiplex PCR; TCRdb's copy has only in-frame clones and lacks some. This table holds 65,000 or so clones, more than 75% found once. Sequencing was performed on PBMCs. The receptors shown here come from a girl aged 10 to 17 in good health and CMV-seropositive. The conserved cysteine and the conserved F or W are not part of the CDR3 here.

V gene | CDR3 protein
TRBV14 | ASSQSPTGGYSNQPQH
TRBV4-1 | ASAYTGASSYEQY
TRBV29-1 | SVEAPGGNTEAF
TRBV14 | ASAPHRGNEQF
TRBV11-2 | ASSLGREKLF
TRBV14 | ASSQEQPNSPLH
TRBV5-1 | ASSFSVSSYEQY
TRBV6-4 | ASSDSRGGYNEQF
TRBV30 | AWTRTVADTEAF
TRBV2 | ASSVAEIYEQY
TRBV2 | ASNRVTYQPQH
TRBV9 | ASSVSQSDTIY
TRBV5-4 | ASRTGTGLPSSYNEQF
TRBV7-9 | ASRPDRGAEKLF
TRBV29-1 | SGSRGPNQPQH
TRBV4-1 | ASSQVQSGKSTDTQY
TRBV7-9 | ASSLGEVNTEAF
TRBV28 | ASSLAPGQTYEQY
TRBV7-2 | ASSLLGTGDTEAF
TRBV6-5 | ASKPGMNTEAF
TRBV5-1 | ASSLAQGARQTEAF
TRBV28 | ASTQEGVTKNIQY
TRBV6-5 | ASSFGTDGNYGYT
TRBV4-1 | ASSQDRYTEAF
TRBV6-6 | ASSLTSGRYEQY
TRBV5-1 | ASSLSGGKDQPQH
TRBV4-3 | ASSLSALGDNEQF
TRBV6-1 | ASRTLLNEKLF
TRBV27 | ASSLRSSYNSPLH
TRBV7-2 | ASSSAGIAGELF
TRBV19 | ASQTNHNTEAF
TRBV21-1 | ASTDRDSTMNTEAF
TRBV5-1 | ASNIREDSDTQY
TRBV15 | ATSRDLGEYGYT
TRBV28 | ASSGPRRAYNEQF
TRBV6-5 | ASSSETPMVSYT